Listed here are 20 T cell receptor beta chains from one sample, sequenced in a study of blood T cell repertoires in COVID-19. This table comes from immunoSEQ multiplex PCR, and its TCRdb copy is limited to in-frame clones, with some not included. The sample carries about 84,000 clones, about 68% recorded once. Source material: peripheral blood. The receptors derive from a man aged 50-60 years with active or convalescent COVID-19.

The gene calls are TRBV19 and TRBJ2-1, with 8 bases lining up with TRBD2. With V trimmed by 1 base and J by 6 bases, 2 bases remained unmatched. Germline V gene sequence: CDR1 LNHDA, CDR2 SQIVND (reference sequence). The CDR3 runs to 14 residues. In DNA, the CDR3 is TGTGCCAGTAGTATAGGGGCGGGGGGCAATGAGCAGTTCTTC. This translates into CASSIGAGGNEQFF.

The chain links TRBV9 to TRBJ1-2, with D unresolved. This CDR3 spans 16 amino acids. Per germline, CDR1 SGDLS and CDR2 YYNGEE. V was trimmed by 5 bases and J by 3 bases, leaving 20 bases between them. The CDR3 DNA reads TGTGCCAGCAGTGATGATCCCTCAAAGAGGGACTATGGCTACACCTTC. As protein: CASSDDPSKRDYGYTF.

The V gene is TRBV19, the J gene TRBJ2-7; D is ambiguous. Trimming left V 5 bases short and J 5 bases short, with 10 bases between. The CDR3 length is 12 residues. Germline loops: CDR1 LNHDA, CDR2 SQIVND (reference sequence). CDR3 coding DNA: TGTGCCAGTAGTCTCGGGTCCAACGAGCAGTACTTC. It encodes CASSLGSNEQYF.

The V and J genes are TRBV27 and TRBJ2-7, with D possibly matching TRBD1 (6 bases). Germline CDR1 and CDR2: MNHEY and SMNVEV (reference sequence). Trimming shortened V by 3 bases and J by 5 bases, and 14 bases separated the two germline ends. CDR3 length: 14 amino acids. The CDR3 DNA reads TGTGCCAGCAGTTTTTCAGGGGCTCCCGACGAGCAGTACTTC. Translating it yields CASSFSGAPDEQYF.

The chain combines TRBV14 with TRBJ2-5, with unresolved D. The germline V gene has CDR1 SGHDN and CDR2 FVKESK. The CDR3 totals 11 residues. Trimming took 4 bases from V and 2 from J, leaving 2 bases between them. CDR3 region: CASSLQETQYF. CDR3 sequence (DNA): TGTGCCAGCAGCCTACAAGAGACCCAGTACTTC.

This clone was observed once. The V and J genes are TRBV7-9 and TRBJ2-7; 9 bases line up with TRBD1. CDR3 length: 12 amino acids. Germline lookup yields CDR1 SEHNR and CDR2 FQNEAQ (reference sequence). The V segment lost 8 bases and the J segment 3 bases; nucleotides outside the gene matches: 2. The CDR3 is CASGTGIYEQYF. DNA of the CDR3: TGTGCCAGCGGGACAGGGATCTACGAGCAGTACTTC.

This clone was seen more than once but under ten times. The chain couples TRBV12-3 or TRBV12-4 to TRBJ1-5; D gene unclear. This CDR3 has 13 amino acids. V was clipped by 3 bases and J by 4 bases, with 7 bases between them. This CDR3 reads CASSFGENQPQHF. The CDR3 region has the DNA TGTGCCAGCAGTTTCGGGGAAAATCAGCCCCAGCATTTT.

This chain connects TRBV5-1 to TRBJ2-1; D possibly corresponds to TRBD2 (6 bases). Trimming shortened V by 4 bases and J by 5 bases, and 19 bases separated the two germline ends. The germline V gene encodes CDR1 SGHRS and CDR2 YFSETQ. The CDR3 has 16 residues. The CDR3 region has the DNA TGCGCCAGCAGCCCAAATACCGGGACTCCCAACAATGAGCAGTTCTTC. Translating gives CASSPNTGTPNNEQFF.

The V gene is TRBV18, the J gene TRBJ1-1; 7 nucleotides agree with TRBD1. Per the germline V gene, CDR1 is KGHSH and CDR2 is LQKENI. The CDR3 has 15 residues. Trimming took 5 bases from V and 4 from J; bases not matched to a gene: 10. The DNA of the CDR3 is TGTGCCAGCTCATTGTACAGGGGCCCCCTCACTGAAGCTTTCTTT. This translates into CASSLYRGPLTEAFF.

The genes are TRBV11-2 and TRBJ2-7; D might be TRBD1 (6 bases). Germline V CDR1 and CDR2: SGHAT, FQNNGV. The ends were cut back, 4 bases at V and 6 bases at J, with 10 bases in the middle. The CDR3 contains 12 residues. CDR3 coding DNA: TGTGCCAGCAGCTGGCAGGGGAGCGAGCAGTACTTC. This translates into CASSWQGSEQYF.

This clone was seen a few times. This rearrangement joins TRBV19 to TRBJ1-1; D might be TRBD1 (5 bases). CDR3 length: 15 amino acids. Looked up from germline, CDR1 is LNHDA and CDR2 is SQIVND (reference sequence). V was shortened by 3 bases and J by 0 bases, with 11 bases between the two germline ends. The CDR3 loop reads CASSIRGIMNTEAFF. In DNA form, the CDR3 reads TGTGCCAGTAGTATCCGGGGGATTATGAACACTGAAGCTTTCTTT.

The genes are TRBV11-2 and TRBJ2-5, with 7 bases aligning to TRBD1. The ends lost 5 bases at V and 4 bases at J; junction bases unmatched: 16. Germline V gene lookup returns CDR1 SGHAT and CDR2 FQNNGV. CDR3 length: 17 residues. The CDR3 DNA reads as TGTGCCAGCAGCAAAAGGGGGCAGGGTATGGTAGGAGAGACCCAGTACTTC. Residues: CASSKRGQGMVGETQYF.

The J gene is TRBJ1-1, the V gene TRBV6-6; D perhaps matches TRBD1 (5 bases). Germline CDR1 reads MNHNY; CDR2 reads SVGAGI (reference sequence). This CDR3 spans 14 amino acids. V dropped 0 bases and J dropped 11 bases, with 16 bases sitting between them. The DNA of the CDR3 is TGTGCCAGCAGTTACTCGACGGAGGGGAACCGGGCTTTCTTT. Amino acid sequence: CASSYSTEGNRAFF.

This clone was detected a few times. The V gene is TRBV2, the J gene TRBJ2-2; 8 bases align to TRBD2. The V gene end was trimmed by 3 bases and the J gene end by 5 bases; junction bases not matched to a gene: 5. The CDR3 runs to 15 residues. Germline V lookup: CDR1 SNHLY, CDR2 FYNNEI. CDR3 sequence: CASSDPAGDTGELFF. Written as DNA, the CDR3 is TGTGCCAGCAGTGACCCAGCGGGGGATACCGGGGAGCTGTTTTTT.

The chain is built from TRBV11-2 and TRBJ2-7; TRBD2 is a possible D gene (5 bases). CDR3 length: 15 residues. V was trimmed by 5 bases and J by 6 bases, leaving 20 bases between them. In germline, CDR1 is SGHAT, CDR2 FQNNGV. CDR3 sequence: CASSLSPGGLLEQYF. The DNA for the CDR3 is TGTGCCAGCAGCCTTTCTCCTGGCGGGCTCCTCGAGCAGTACTTC.

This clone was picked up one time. The CDR3 loop reads CSVRDNFNQPQHF. The CDR3 coding sequence is TGCAGCGTTAGGGACAACTTTAATCAGCCCCAGCATTTT. This sequence joins TRBV29-1 and TRBJ1-5; TRBD1 might be the D (6 bases). The CDR3 is 13 residues long. In germline, CDR1 is SQVTM, CDR2 ANQGSEA. Trimming stripped 5 bases from V and 4 bases from J, with 12 bases between.

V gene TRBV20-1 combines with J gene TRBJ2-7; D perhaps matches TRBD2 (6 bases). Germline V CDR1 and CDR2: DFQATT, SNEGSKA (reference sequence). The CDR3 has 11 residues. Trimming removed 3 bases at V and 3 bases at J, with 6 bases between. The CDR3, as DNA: TGCAGTGCTAGGACTAGCTACGAGCAGTACTTC. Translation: CSARTSYEQYF.

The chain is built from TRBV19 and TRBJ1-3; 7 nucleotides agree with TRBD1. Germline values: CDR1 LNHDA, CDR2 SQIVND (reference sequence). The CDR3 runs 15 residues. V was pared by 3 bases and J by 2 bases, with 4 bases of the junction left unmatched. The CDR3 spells CASSMTGNTGNTIYF. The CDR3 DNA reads TGTGCCAGTAGTATGACAGGGAACACTGGAAACACCATATATTTT.

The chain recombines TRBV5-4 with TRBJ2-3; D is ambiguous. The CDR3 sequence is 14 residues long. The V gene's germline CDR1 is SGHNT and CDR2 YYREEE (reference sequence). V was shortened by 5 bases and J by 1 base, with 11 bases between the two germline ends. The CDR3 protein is CASSRPRGTDTQYF. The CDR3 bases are TGTGCCAGCAGTCGCCCCCGGGGCACAGATACGCAGTATTTT.

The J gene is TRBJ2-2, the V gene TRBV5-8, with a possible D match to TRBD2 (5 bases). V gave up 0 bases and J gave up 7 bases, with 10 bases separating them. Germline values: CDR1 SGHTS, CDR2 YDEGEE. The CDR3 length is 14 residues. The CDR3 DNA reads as TGTGCCAGCAGCTTGGGGACTCGTGGCGGGGAGCTGTTTTTT. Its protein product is CASSLGTRGGELFF.